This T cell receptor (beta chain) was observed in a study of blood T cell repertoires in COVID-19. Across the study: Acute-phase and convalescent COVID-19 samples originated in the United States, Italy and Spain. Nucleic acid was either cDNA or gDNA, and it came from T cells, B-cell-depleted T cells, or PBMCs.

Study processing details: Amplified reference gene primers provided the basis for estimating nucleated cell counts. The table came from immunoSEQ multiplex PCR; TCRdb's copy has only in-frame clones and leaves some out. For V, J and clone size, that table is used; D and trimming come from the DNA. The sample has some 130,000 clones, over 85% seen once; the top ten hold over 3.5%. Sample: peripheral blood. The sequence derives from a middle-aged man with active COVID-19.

The CDR3 loop reads CASREDSHGITEAFF. In DNA, the CDR3 is TGTGCCAGCAGGGAGGACAGCCATGGGATCACTGAAGCTTTCTTT. This chain uses TRBV6-5 with TRBJ1-1; D perhaps matches TRBD1 (6 bases). CDR1 MNHEY and CDR2 SVGAGI come from the germline V gene. The CDR3 length is 15 residues. Trimming removed 6 bases from V and 4 bases from J, with 18 bases in between.